This is a list of T cell receptor beta chains from one sample in a study of T cells after yellow fever vaccination. TCRdb itself ran the 5' RACE reads through MiXCR, one entry per CDR3 protein. The table lists about 400,000 distinct CDR3 sequences, under 7.5% of them singletons. The sample here was PBMCs, taken 5 days after the yellow fever booster vaccination. Receptors were obtained from a man younger than 45 who received the YFV17D yellow fever vaccine. Both conserved end residues are part of each CDR3. The order of the fields is D gene, J gene, V gene, clone size, CDR3 protein, CDR3 DNA. D genes are given only for firm matches. Clone size is given for some rows only: seen once, a few or many times, or a class if the clone is expanded.

TRBD2,TRBJ2-7,TRBV20-1,many,CSASGPSGYEQYF,TGCAGTGCTAGTGGTCCTAGCGGCTACGAGCAGTACTTC
-,TRBJ2-7,TRBV2,-,CASTGRGYSYEQYF,TGTGCCAGCACGGGACGGGGCTACTCCTACGAGCAGTACTTC
TRBD2,TRBJ2-1,TRBV6-4,many,CASSGLAGAYNEQFF,TGTGCCAGCAGCGGACTAGCCGGAGCCTACAATGAGCAGTTCTTC
TRBD2,TRBJ2-1,TRBV7-2,-,CASSKTSGSNEQFF,TGTGCCAGCAGCAAGACTAGCGGGAGCAATGAGCAGTTCTTC
-,TRBJ1-1,TRBV29-1,medium-sized,CSVGLGSQTEAFF,TGCAGCGTTGGCCTCGGCAGCCAAACTGAAGCTTTCTTT
TRBD1,TRBJ2-7,TRBV7-2,-,CASSLAVGQGAYEQYF,TGTGCCAGCAGCTTAGCGGTAGGGCAGGGGGCCTACGAGCAGTACTTC
-,TRBJ2-7,TRBV20-1,-,CSASLGGSTYEQYF,TGCAGTGCGAGCTTAGGTGGCTCCACCTACGAGCAGTACTTC
-,TRBJ1-2,TRBV6-2/TRBV6-3,-,CASSQSMTVGYTF,TGTGCCAGCAGTCAATCTATGACAGTCGGCTACACCTTC
-,TRBJ2-7,TRBV7-2,many,CASSLGGGNEQYF,TGTGCCAGCAGCTTAGGTGGGGGGAACGAGCAGTACTTC
TRBD1,TRBJ2-1,TRBV10-3,few,CAISAQGQVANEQFF,TGTGCCATCAGTGCCCAGGGACAGGTGGCCAATGAGCAGTTCTTC
-,TRBJ2-1,TRBV18,few,CASSPLTGNNEQFF,TGTGCCAGCTCACCACTCACAGGGAACAATGAGCAGTTCTTC
-,TRBJ2-3,TRBV10-2,-,CASSETSSYTDTQYF,TGCGCCAGCAGTGAGACTAGCAGCTACACAGATACGCAGTATTTT
-,TRBJ1-2,TRBV5-1,-,CASSWTGGDGYTF,TGCGCCAGCAGCTGGACGGGGGGAGATGGCTACACCTTC
TRBD1,TRBJ2-7,TRBV29-1,-,CSAWDSPYEQYF,TGCAGCGCTTGGGACAGCCCGTACGAGCAGTACTTC
TRBD2,TRBJ2-1,TRBV6-1,few,CASRRGLAGGDEQFF,TGTGCCAGCAGGAGGGGGCTAGCGGGAGGGGATGAGCAGTTCTTC
TRBD2,TRBJ2-7,TRBV2,few,CASSEGGDAGYEQYF,TGTGCCAGCAGTGAGGGGGGGGACGCAGGCTACGAGCAGTACTTC
TRBD1,TRBJ2-1,TRBV30,-,CAWRNWDRGYEQFF,TGTGCCTGGAGAAACTGGGACAGGGGCTATGAGCAGTTCTTC